Detailed here is one TCR beta chain. Via MiXCR, TCRdb re-called the RT-PCR reads, giving one row per CDR3 protein. The table has about 960,000 distinct CDR3 sequences, approximately 18% seen once. This CDR3 has 17 amino acids. Trimming removed 8 bases from V and 2 bases from J, with 23 bases in between. CDR1 is SGHAT, CDR2 FQNNGV, per germline. The record originates from a study of patients and donors after allogeneic stem cell transplantation. The chain combines TRBV11-2 with TRBJ2-3; D is unresolved. Sequenced material: blood, either unsorted or a sorted T cell fraction (not recorded which). The receptor was derived from a human donor who was either an allogeneic HSCT recipient or a stem cell or donor lymphocyte infusion donor (not recorded which). It is not recorded whose cells these are; they may come from a transplant donor. CDR3 nucleotides: TGTGCCAGCTCCATCACGGGCGGCGGCCCTTTCACAGATACGCAGTATTTT. Amino acids: CASSITGGGPFTDTQYF.